The entry that follows covers one T cell receptor (beta chain) sequence. No antigen is known for it. No quality values exist for individual bases; no much larger clone is one base distant. TCR CDR3 regions were amplified from genomic DNA by multiplex PCR using the deep immunoSEQ assay. For each cell subset, the extracted genomic DNA was distributed evenly across all wells of several immunoSEQ 96-well plates, and each plate served as one replicate. For sorted subsets, about 200 ng genomic DNA, equal to some 28,000 T cell genomes, was loaded into each replicate PCR. Purified libraries were quantified with a Qubit 3.0 fluorometer, sized on a Bioanalyzer 2100, and re-quantified with the KAPA Library Quantification kit. Each immunoSEQ 96-well plate was sequenced on its own single-read 150-cycle Illumina NextSeq 550 flow cell. In the source study's methods: Because the immunoSEQ output held only junctional sequences and lacked quality scores, the filtering could not match the filtering applied to full-length reads. To assign V/J genes and CDR3, sequences were annotated against IMGT germline references using PyIR, a Python wrapper for IgBLAST v1.9. Any read was removed if the V/J assignment was weak (E-value above 1e-6), the CDR3 was missing, or the read contained stop codons, out-of-frame junctions, or ambiguous translated residues. V3J clonotypes were defined as sequences sharing the same inferred V gene, J gene, and CDR3 amino acid sequence. Percentage overlap between repertoires was computed as shared unique clonotypes divided by the size of the smaller repertoire. Repertoire richness was assessed with RTK rarefaction, the Chao1 estimator, and Recon v2.1 estimates of unobserved clonotypes. OLGA was used to compute generation probabilities for all TCRbeta clonotypes that the gDNA method yielded from a handful of donors. TCRdb's version of the immuneACCESS table is confined to in-frame rearrangements and falls short of the full clone set. An unresolved V gene accounts for under half of the shortfall where checked; the remainder is of unknown origin. V and J calls and clone size come straight from that table; D and trimming were deduced from the DNA. Within this sample are about 1 million clones, with 75% of them counted one time only. Clones ranked in the top ten supply about 1.5% of the sample.

Healthy HIV-negative adults with no recently reported acute infections or vaccinations were included as donors. Every donor was a Caucasian adult living in Nashville, Tennessee, USA. CD4+ T cells were enriched through magnetic negative selection, after which naive cells were positively selected on CD45RA and the remaining negative fraction served as the memory subset. After blood collection by leukapheresis, PBMCs were isolated using Ficoll-Histopaque density gradient centrifugation and then cryopreserved in the vapor phase of liquid nitrogen. Analytical flow cytometry was used to check the purity and quantity of every magnetically sorted T cell population. Each sorted fraction had its genomic DNA isolated and then quantified by UV absorbance on a Nanodrop 2000c. This entry is derived from a study of shared clonotypes between healthy human individuals (dated by TCRdb to 2019 to 2021). About the full investigation: The cohort included a few men and two women between 18 and 49 years of age. For each donor, three plates each were used for CD4 naive and CD4 memory, two plates were used for CD8 naive, and one plate was used for CD8 memory. Blood TCR repertoires of five healthy adults were deeply sequenced to estimate repertoire size and the extent of clonotype sharing between individuals. To increase sequencing depth and limit assay-specific biases, different laboratories used diverse techniques to prepare libraries and sequence TCR repertoires. Between about 0.9 and 8.9 billion PBMCs per donor were obtained by leukapheresis. Study-wide findings and limitations: Sampling was restricted to blood, and TCR repertoires in tissue are likely to differ from TCR repertoires in blood. Even with the large sequencing depth, rarefaction of the sorted-subset datasets indicated that sequencing was incomplete. Estimated clonotype richness was generally larger for naive than for memory subsets. Because the study included a small number of donors, the genetic and exposure-history diversity represented was limited. Based on pairwise subsampling, the degree of clonotype sharing among donors was expected to be affected by sequencing depth. Compared with non-shared clonotypes, the clonotypes found in all four sorted-subset donors had higher generation probabilities. When several donors were compared, the shared fraction of clonotypes was around 5% for naive CD4, 3.5% to 4% for naive CD8, roughly 2.5% for memory CD4, and 0.3% to 0.5% for memory CD8.

The CDR3, from cysteine to phenylalanine, totals 17 residues. Of the read, only the CDR3 DNA is kept; its 51 bases are in frame from base 1. CDR1 MNHEY and CDR2 SMNVEV were looked up in the germline V gene (reference sequence). What was sequenced was memory CD4+ T cells sorted from blood. In light of the paper, this sample's cell subset or site label describes: CD45RA-negative fraction. This clonotype was sampled from a man between 18 and 29 years old in good health. This chain joins TRBV27 to TRBJ2-5; TRBD2 fits 13 bases in the junction. The last part of the DNA fits TRBJ2-7 better; the J call may be wrong. The DNA is as follows: TGTGCCAGCAGTAGACGGACTAGCGGGGGTTACTCCTACGAGCAGTACTTC. Translated, this is CASSRRTSGGYSYEQYF.